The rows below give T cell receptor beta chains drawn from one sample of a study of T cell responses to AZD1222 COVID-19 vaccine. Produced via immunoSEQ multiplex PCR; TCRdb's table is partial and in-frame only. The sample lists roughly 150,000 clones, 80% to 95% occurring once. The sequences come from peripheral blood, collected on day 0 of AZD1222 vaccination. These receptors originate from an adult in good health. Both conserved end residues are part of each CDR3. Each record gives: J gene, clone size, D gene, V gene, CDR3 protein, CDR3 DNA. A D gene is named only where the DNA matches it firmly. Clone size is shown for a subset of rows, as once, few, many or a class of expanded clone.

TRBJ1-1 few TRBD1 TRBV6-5 CASRGQPTLEAFF TGTGCCAGCAGGGGACAGCCGACCCTTGAAGCTTTCTTT
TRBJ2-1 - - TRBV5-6 CASKPRAYNEQFF TGTGCCAGCAAACCTAGGGCTTACAATGAGCAGTTCTTC
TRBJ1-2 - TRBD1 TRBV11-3 CASSRGDRGSERGYTF TGTGCCAGCAGCCGCGGGGACAGGGGTTCGGAGAGGGGCTACACCTTC
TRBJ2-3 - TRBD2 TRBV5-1 CASSFGGTSTDTQYF TGCGCCAGCAGTTTCGGGGGGACTAGCACAGATACGCAGTATTTT
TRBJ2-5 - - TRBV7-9 CASSLGTGQETQYF TGTGCCAGCAGCTTAGGGACGGGCCAAGAGACCCAGTACTTC
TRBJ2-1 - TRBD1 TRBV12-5 CASGTGTGVNEQFF TGTGCTAGTGGAACCGGGACAGGGGTCAATGAGCAGTTCTTC
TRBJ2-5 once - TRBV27 CATRGRGTYQETQYF TGTGCCACCCGGGGGCGGGGGACATACCAAGAGACCCAGTACTTC
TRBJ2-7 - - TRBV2 CASSLPGVYEQYF TGTGCCAGCAGCCTCCCTGGAGTGTACGAGCAGTACTTC
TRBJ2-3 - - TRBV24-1 CATSDSGRSTDTQYF TGTGCCACCAGTGATTCGGGACGGAGCACAGATACGCAGTATTTT
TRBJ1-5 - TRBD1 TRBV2 CASSPDRDAVRGNQPQHF TGTGCCAGCAGCCCGGACAGGGATGCGGTCCGGGGCAATCAGCCCCAGCATTTT
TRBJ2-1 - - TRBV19 CASRQLPKAGVGVSYNEQFF TGTGCCAGTAGACAACTACCAAAAGCTGGGGTCGGGGTCTCCTACAATGAGCAGTTCTTC
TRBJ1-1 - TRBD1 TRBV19 CASLDRGSLNTEAFF TGTGCCAGCCTGGACAGGGGAAGTTTGAACACTGAAGCTTTCTTT
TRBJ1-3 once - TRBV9 CASRDHLNTIYF TGTGCCAGCAGGGACCATTTAAACACCATATATTTT
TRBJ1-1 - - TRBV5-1 CASSLRRGLGNTEAFF TGCGCCAGCAGCCTCCGTCGGGGTTTGGGAAACACTGAAGCTTTCTTT
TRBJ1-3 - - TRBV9 CASSPGGAGNTIYF TGTGCCAGCAGCCCAGGTGGGGCGGGAAACACCATATATTTT
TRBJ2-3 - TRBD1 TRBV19 CASSVGTASTDTQYF TGTGCCAGTAGCGTAGGGACAGCTAGCACAGATACGCAGTATTTT